This T cell receptor beta chain was retrieved from a study of T cell repertoires in cytomegalovirus infection. Whole-study context: Matching HLA type and CMV infection were both indicated by public TCR beta signatures. Whole-study findings and limits: The ex vivo response was dominated by HLA-C-restricted CMV-specific TCR beta clonotypes. Accumulated public TCR beta family frequency recognized individuals carrying CMV together with the relevant HLA.

Trimming took 7 bases from V and 2 from J; bases not matched to a gene: 9. Germline CDR1 is SGHTA and CDR2 is FQGNSA. The CDR3 has 15 amino acids. A note on this clonotype: Its antigen is unidentified.

One entry per CDR3 protein results from TCRdb running MiXCR on the reads. The sample lists 250,000 to 300,000 distinct CDR3 sequences; roughly a quarter were seen once. This clonotype was obtained from a human donor in good health (CMV status not recorded). Some clones in this sample may be carry-over from other donors' samples. The sequenced material came from PBMCs. The gene calls are TRBV7-2 and TRBJ2-7; 9 bases align to TRBD1. CDR3 in amino acids: CASTPGTGITYEQYF. The CDR3 coding sequence is TGTGCCAGCACCCCGGGGACAGGGATTACCTACGAGCAGTACTTC.